This is a list of T cell receptor beta chains from one sample in a study of blood T cells in healthy people across ages. TCRdb reanalysed the 5' RACE reads using MiXCR and keeps one entry per CDR3 protein. The data hold over 700,000 distinct CDR3 sequences, with approximately 53% observed a single time. Sequenced sample: blood. Receptors were obtained from a man aged 80 or over in good health. CDR3s include the opening cysteine and the closing phenylalanine or tryptophan. Each record gives: D gene, clone size, J gene, V gene, CDR3 DNA, CDR3 protein. D genes are given only for firm matches. Clone size is shown for a subset of rows, as once, few, many or a class of expanded clone.

>TRBD1|-|TRBJ1-2|TRBV20-1
TGCAGTGCTAGGGTAGGACAGGGGAAGTACGGCTACACCTTC
CSARVGQGKYGYTF
>TRBD2|-|TRBJ2-5|TRBV24-1
TGTGGCACCAGTCTCAGCGGGAGGGTTGAGACCCAGTACTTC
CGTSLSGRVETQYF
>TRBD2|few|TRBJ2-5|TRBV27
TGTGCCAGCAGTCCCAACCTACTAGCGGGAGGAGGGGAGACCCAGTACTTC
CASSPNLLAGGGETQYF
>-|-|TRBJ1-5|TRBV29-1
TGCAGCGTTGGGAGCGGGGATCAGCCCCAGCATTTT
CSVGSGDQPQHF
>-|-|TRBJ2-1|TRBV24-1
TGTGCCACCGGCCTGGGTGGGTTCAATGAGCAGTTCTTC
CATGLGGFNEQFF
>TRBD2|-|TRBJ2-5|TRBV6-5
TGTGCCAGCAGTAACCTCTGGGAGCGGGAGTGGGAGACCCAGTACTTC
CASSNLWEREWETQYF
>-|many|TRBJ2-3|TRBV7-2
TGTGCCAGCAGCGGCAGGCGCAGGGGCGGCACAGATACGCAGTATTTT
CASSGRRRGGTDTQYF
>TRBD1|-|TRBJ2-5|TRBV5-6
TGTGCCAGCAGTTATGGGACAGGCGGGGAGACCCAGTACTTC
CASSYGTGGETQYF
>TRBD2|-|TRBJ2-5|TRBV2
TGTGCCAGCAGTGGGACTAGCGGTCGGGCGTACTTC
CASSGTSGRAYF
>TRBD2|-|TRBJ2-7|TRBV20-1
TGCAGTGCTAGGGGGGGTAGCCGGGAGGCAGCCTACGAGCAGTACTTC
CSARGGSREAAYEQYF
>-|-|TRBJ2-7|TRBV18
TGTGCCAGCTCACCCTCCGCCGGGACGGGTTACGAGCAGTACTTC
CASSPSAGTGYEQYF
>-|few|TRBJ2-7|TRBV5-1
TGCGCCAGCAGCTTGAGGCGGACGACCTACGAGCAGTACTTC
CASSLRRTTYEQYF
>-|-|TRBJ1-5|TRBV6-1
TGTGCCAGCAGCGAAGTTAAAGGCCTGAATCGACAGGGCAATCAGCCCCAGCATTTT
CASSEVKGLNRQGNQPQHF
>-|few|TRBJ1-6|TRBV20-1
TGCAGTGCTCACAGGGCTAGCTCCTATAATTCACCCCTCCACTTT
CSAHRASSYNSPLHF
>-|few|TRBJ2-5|TRBV6-2/TRBV6-3
TGTGCCAGCAGTTACAGCCAGCGGACTATCCAAGAGACCCAGTACTTC
CASSYSQRTIQETQYF
>-|once|TRBJ1-6|TRBV12-3/TRBV12-4
TGCGCCAGCAGTTTAAAGAGACAACCATATTCACCCCTCCACTTT
CASSLKRQPYSPLHF
>-|few|TRBJ2-3|TRBV5-1
TGCGCCAGCAGCTTGGAGACCAGCGTGGATACGCAGTATTTT
CASSLETSVDTQYF
>-|-|TRBJ2-7|TRBV6-5
TGTGCCAGCAGTAAAACGCAGTACAATGAGCAGTACTTC
CASSKTQYNEQYF
>TRBD2|few|TRBJ2-5|TRBV11-2
TGTGCCAGCAGCCCAGGACTAGCGGGAGGCTTCTCACAGGAGACCCAGTACTTC
CASSPGLAGGFSQETQYF
>-|-|TRBJ1-2|TRBV7-6
TGTGCCAGCAGCCCCCCGGGGCAGAGCCACTATGGCTACACCTTC
CASSPPGQSHYGYTF
>-|few|TRBJ1-2|TRBV9
TGTGCCAGCAGCGTAGATACAGCTAACTATGGCTACACCTTC
CASSVDTANYGYTF
>-|-|TRBJ2-5|TRBV27
TGTGCCAGCAGTCAACAGCGTCTAGGGCGGGCGACCCAGTACTTC
CASSQQRLGRATQYF
>-|-|TRBJ2-7|TRBV20-1
TGCAGTGCTTGCGACAGGGAGGGCTACGAGCAGTACTTC
CSACDREGYEQYF
>-|-|TRBJ1-2|TRBV29-1
TGCAGCGAGAACAGGGACGGCTACACCTTC
CSENRDGYTF
>TRBD2|few|TRBJ2-7|TRBV6-5
TGTGCCAGCAGTCCTAGCGGGCCGGGTTCCTACGAGCAGTACTTC
CASSPSGPGSYEQYF
>-|-|TRBJ2-1|TRBV5-1
TGCGCCAGCAGCTTGACACCAAGCCTGCAGTTCTTC
CASSLTPSLQFF
>-|-|TRBJ2-6|TRBV12-3/TRBV12-4
TGTGCCAGCAGTGCCCGGGGCAGCTCTGGGGCCAACGTCCTGACTTTC
CASSARGSSGANVLTF
>-|-|TRBJ2-4|TRBV2
TGTGCCAGCAGTGAGATGACGGAGCAGTACTTC
CASSEMTEQYF
>-|few|TRBJ1-6|TRBV20-1
TGCAGTGCTAGCTACGGGGGTCGGTCACCCCTCCACTTT
CSASYGGRSPLHF
>-|few|TRBJ2-6|TRBV28
TGTGCCAGCAGCGTATTCTCTGGGGCCAACGTCCTGACTTTC
CASSVFSGANVLTF
>TRBD1|few|TRBJ1-2|TRBV12-5
TGTGCTAGTGGCAGTCAGGGACAGCGGGGCTACACCTTC
CASGSQGQRGYTF
>TRBD2|-|TRBJ2-7|TRBV20-1
TGCAGCGCTAGAGATGTGGCTAGCGGGAGCTACGAGCAGTACTTC
CSARDVASGSYEQYF